This T cell receptor (beta chain) was recovered during a study of human T cells and chemical hapten exposure. The sample's time point: patch test 1, 2 weeks after DPC sensitization. Treatment here: therapeutic diphenylcyclopropenone sensitization with weekly scalp DPC. TCRdb ran MiXCR on the RACE reads and lists one entry per CDR3 protein. The sample records tens of thousands of distinct CDR3 sequences, approximately 29% being singletons. The germline V gene encodes CDR1 SGHTA and CDR2 FQGNSA. The junction had 13 bases not matched to a gene; V was cut back by 5 bases and J by 5 bases. CDR3 size: 17 residues. The table lists this clonotype with many counts.

This specimen was whole blood, taken in connection with sensitization to the hapten diphenylcyclopropenone (DPC). This receptor was identified in a man between 40 and 49 years old with alopecia areata. Some clones in this sample may be carry-over from other donors' samples. The V call is TRBV7-2, the J call TRBJ2-3, with 10 bases that match TRBD1. The CDR3 loop is CASSVSETGGEVDTQYF. The CDR3 DNA sequence: TGTGCCAGCAGCGTCAGTGAGACAGGGGGCGAAGTAGATACGCAGTATTTT.